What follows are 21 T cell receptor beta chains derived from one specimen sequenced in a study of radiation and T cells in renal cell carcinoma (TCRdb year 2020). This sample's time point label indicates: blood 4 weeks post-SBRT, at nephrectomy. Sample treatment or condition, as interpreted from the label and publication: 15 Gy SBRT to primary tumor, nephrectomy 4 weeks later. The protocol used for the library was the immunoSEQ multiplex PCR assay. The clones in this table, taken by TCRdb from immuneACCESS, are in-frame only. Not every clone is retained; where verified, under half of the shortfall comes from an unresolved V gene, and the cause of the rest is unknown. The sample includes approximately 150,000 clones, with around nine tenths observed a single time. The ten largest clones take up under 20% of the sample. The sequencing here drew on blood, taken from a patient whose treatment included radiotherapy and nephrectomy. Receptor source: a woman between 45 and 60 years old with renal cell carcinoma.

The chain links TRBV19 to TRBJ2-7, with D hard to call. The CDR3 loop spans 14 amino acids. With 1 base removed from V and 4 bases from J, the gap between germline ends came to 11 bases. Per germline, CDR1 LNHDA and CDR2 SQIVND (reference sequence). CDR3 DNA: TGTGCCAGTAGTATAGGAGGAACCGCATACGAGCAGTACTTC. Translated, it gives CASSIGGTAYEQYF.

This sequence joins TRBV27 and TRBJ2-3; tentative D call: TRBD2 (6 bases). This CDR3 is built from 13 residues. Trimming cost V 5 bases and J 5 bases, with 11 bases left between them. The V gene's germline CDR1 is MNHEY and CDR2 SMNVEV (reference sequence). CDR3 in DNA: TGTGCCAGCAGTCTAAGGGGACTAGATACGCAGTATTTT. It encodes CASSLRGLDTQYF.

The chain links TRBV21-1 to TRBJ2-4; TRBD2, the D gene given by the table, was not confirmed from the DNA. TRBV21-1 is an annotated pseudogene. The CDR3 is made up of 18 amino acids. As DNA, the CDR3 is TGTGCCAGCAGCAAAAGCGGCCCCCCACCACTAGCCAAAAACATTCAGTACTTC. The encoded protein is CASSKSGPPPLAKNIQYF.

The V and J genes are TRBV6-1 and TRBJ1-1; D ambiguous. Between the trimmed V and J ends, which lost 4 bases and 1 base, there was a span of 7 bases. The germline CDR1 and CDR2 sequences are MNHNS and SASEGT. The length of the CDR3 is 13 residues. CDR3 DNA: TGTGCCAGCAGTGTAAGTCCGAACACTGAAGCTTTCTTT. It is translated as CASSVSPNTEAFF.

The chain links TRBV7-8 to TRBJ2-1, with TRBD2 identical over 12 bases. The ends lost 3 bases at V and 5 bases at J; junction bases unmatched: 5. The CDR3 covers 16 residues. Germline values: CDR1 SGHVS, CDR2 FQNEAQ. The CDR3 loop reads CASSFRGLAGNNEQFF. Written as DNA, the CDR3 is TGTGCCAGCAGCTTCAGAGGACTAGCGGGAAACAATGAGCAGTTCTTC.

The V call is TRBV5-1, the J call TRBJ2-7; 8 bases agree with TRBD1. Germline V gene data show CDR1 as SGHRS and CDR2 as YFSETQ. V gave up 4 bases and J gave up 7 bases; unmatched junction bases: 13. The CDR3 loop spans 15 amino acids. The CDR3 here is CASSQTGDKVAEQYF. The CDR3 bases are TGCGCCAGCAGCCAGACAGGGGATAAGGTGGCGGAGCAGTACTTC.

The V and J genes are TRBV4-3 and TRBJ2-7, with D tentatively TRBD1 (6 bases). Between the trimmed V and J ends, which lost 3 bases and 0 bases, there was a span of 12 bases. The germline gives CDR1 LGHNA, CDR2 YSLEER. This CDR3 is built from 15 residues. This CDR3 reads CASSHRDRSSYEQYF. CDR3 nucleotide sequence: TGCGCCAGCAGCCATAGAGACAGGAGCTCCTACGAGCAGTACTTC.

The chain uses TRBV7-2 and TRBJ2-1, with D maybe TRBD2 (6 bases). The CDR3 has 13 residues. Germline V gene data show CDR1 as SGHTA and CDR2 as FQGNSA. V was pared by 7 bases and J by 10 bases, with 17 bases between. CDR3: CASTPASSEEQFF. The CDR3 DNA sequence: TGTGCCAGCACCCCAGCGTCTAGCGAAGAGCAGTTCTTC.

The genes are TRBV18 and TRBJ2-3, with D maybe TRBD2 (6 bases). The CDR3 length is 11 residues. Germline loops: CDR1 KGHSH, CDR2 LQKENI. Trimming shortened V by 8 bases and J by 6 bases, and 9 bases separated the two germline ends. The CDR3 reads CASEGRDTQYF. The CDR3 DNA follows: TGTGCCAGCGAGGGGAGGGATACGCAGTATTTT.

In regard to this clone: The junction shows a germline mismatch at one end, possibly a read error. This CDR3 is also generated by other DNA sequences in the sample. DNA of the CDR3: TGTGCCAGCAGCTTTCCGGGACAGAACTATGGCTACACTTTC. As protein: CASSFPGQNYGYTF. The gene calls are TRBV5-4 and TRBJ1-2; the match to TRBD1 covers 7 bases. There are 14 residues in the CDR3. Germline loops: CDR1 SGHNT, CDR2 YYREEE (reference sequence).

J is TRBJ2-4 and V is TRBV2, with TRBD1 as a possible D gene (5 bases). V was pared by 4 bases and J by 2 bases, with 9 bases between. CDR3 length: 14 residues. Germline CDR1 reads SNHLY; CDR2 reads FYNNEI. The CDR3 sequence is CASSARASKNIQYF. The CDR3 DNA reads TGTGCCAGCAGTGCCAGGGCGTCCAAAAACATTCAGTACTTC.

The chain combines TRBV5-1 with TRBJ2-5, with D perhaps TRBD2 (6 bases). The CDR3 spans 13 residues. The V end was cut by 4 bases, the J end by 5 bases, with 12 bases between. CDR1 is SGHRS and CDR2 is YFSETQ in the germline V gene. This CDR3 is CASSGGPGETQYF. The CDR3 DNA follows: TGCGCCAGCAGCGGAGGGCCGGGGGAGACCCAGTACTTC.

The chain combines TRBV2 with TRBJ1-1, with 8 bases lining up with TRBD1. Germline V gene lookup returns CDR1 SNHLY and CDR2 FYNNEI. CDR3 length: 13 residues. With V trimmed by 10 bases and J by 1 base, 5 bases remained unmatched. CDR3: CATRTGWNTEAFF. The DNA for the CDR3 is TGTGCCACGAGGACAGGGTGGAACACTGAAGCTTTCTTT.

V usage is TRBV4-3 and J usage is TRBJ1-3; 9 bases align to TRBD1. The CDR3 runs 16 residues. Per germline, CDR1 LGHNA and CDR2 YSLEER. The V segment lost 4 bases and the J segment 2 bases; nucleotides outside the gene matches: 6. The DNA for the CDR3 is TGCGCCAGCAGCCCTGAGGGACAGGGACCTGGAAACACCATATATTTT. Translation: CASSPEGQGPGNTIYF.

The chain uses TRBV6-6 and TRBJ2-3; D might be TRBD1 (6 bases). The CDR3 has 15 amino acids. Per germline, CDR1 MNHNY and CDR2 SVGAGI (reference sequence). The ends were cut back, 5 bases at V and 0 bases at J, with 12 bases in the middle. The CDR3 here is CASSQDSPSTDTQYF. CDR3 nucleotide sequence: TGTGCCAGCAGTCAGGACAGTCCTAGCACAGATACGCAGTATTTT.

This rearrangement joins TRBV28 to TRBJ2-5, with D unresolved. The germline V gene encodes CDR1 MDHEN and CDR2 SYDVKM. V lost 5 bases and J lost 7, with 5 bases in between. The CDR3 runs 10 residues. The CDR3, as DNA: TGTGCCAGCAGTAGAGGGACCCAGTACTTC. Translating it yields CASSRGTQYF.

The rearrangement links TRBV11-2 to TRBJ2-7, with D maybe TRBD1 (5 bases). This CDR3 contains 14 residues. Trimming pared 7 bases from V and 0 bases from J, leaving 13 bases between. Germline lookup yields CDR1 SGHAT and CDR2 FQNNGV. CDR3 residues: CASTYNRYSYEQYF. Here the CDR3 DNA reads TGTGCCAGCACTTACAACAGGTACTCCTACGAGCAGTACTTC.

This CDR3 is CASSLSTGGTDTQYF. As DNA, the CDR3 is TGCGCCAGCAGCTTATCCACGGGGGGCACAGATACGCAGTATTTT. The J gene is TRBJ2-3, the V gene TRBV5-1; a weak D match, TRBD2 (6 bases). Trimming took off 2 bases at V and 1 base at J, with 11 bases between the two ends. The germline V gene encodes CDR1 SGHRS and CDR2 YFSETQ. The CDR3 is 15 residues long.

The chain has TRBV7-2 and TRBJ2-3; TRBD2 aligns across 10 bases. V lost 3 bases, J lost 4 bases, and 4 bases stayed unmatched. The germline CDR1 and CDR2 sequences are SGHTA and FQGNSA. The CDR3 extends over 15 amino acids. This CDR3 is CASSFQRGGPDTQYF. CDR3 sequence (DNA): TGTGCCAGCAGCTTCCAGCGGGGGGGCCCAGATACGCAGTATTTT.

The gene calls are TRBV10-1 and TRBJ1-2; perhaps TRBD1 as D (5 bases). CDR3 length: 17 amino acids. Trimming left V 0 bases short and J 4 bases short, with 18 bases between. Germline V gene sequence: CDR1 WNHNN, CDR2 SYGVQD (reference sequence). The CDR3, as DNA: TGCGCCAGCAGTGAGTCGAGAGTAGGGGTTGGGTGCTATGGCTACACCTTC. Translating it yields CASSESRVGVGCYGYTF.

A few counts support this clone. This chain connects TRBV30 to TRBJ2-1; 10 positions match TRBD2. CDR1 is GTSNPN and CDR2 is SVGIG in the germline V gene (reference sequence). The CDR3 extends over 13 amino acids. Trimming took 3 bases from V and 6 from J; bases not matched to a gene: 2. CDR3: CAWRLAGSNEQFF. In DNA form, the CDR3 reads TGTGCCTGGAGACTAGCGGGATCCAATGAGCAGTTCTTC.